What follows are 2 T cell receptor beta chains derived from one specimen sequenced in a study of blood T cells in healthy people across ages. PCR was performed a second time for 7 to 11 cycles using a sample-barcoded 5' primer and a J-beta primer mix. In TCRdb, the 5' RACE reads were re-called with MiXCR into one record per CDR3 protein. Here the sample spans about 1,400,000 distinct CDR3 sequences, 55% to 75% being singletons. The sample comprised blood. The receptors shown here come from a man younger than 35 in good health.

This clonotype appeared a single time. The chain is built from TRBV4-3 and TRBJ1-4; D is unresolved. Germline CDR1 reads LGHNA; CDR2 reads YSLEER. The V gene lost 0 bases and the J gene lost 2 bases, with 4 bases spanning the gap. This CDR3 contains 14 residues. The CDR3 nucleotides are TGCGCCAGCAGCCAAGATCTGACTAATGAAAAACTGTTTTTT. It specifies CASSQDLTNEKLFF.

The gene calls are TRBV4-1 and TRBJ2-7; no clear D gene. The V end lost 0 bases, the J end lost 3 bases, and 6 bases lay between the germline ends. The CDR3 is made up of 13 amino acids. Looked up from germline, CDR1 is MGHRA and CDR2 is YSYEKL. The CDR3 region has the DNA TGCGCCAGCAGCCAAGATTCGGACTACGAGCAGTACTTC. It specifies CASSQDSDYEQYF.